These 22 T cell receptor beta chains were sequenced from one sample in a study of shared clonotypes between healthy human individuals. The repertoire was sequenced with immunoSEQ multiplex PCR; TCRdb's copy has only in-frame clones and lacks some. The sample lists approximately 530,000 clones; roughly 95% were seen once. The sample taken for sequencing was naive CD4+ T cells sorted from blood. Stated subset: CD45RA+ positively selected. The receptor source for this set is a woman aged 30 to 39 in good health.

The V call is TRBV6-6, the J call TRBJ2-5; TRBD1 might be the D (6 bases). From germline, CDR1 is MNHNY and CDR2 SVGAGI (reference sequence). This CDR3 has 15 amino acids. V was clipped by 4 bases and J by 1 base, with 13 bases between them. CDR3 bases: TGTGCCAGCAGTTCGCCTCAGGGGCCCCAAGAGACCCAGTACTTC. It codes for CASSSPQGPQETQYF.

The chain uses TRBV7-9 and TRBJ1-2; no reliable D call. Germline values: CDR1 SEHNR, CDR2 FQNEAQ (reference sequence). CDR3 length: 13 residues. With 0 bases removed from V and 8 bases from J, the gap between germline ends came to 10 bases. DNA for the CDR3: TGTGCCAGCAGCTTAGCGGTAGGGCGGGGCTACACCTTC. It translates to CASSLAVGRGYTF.

The rearrangement links TRBV13 to TRBJ2-7; 8 bases match TRBD1. Germline CDR1 reads PRHDT; CDR2 reads FYEKMQ (reference sequence). The CDR3 sequence is 14 residues long. V shed 5 bases, J shed 3 bases, and the junction held 6 bases outside the gene matches. The CDR3 loop is CASSPGQGGYEQYF. The CDR3 region has the DNA TGTGCCAGCAGCCCAGGACAGGGTGGCTACGAGCAGTACTTC.

V is TRBV19 and J is TRBJ2-5; 7 bases agree with TRBD1. V trimming: 3 bases; J trimming: 3 bases; junction bases outside the gene matches: 7. The germline V gene has CDR1 LNHDA and CDR2 SQIVND (reference sequence). This CDR3 region has 15 residues. CDR3 sequence: CASSMVGQGEETQYF. Here the CDR3 DNA reads TGTGCCAGTAGTATGGTTGGTCAGGGGGAAGAGACCCAGTACTTC.

The count of this clone is one. The chain recombines TRBV9 with TRBJ2-7; possibly TRBD2 for D (6 bases). The V gene lost 0 bases and the J gene lost 4 bases, with 11 bases spanning the gap. This CDR3 is built from 14 residues. Germline CDR1 is SGDLS and CDR2 is YYNGEE. The CDR3 reads CASSVVPGEYEQYF. CDR3 nucleotide sequence: TGTGCCAGCAGCGTAGTCCCGGGGGAGTACGAGCAGTACTTC.

The chain has TRBV7-8 and TRBJ2-4; no definite D call. Trimming cost V 1 base and J 3 bases, with 4 bases left between them. CDR3 length: 13 residues. CDR1 is SGHVS and CDR2 is FQNEAQ in the germline V gene. DNA of the CDR3: TGTGCCAGCAGCTTAGTCTACAAAAACATTCAGTACTTC. This sequence encodes CASSLVYKNIQYF.

The gene calls are TRBV29-1 and TRBJ2-1; D is possibly TRBD1 (5 bases). CDR1 SQVTM and CDR2 ANQGSEA come from the germline V gene. The CDR3 covers 14 residues. V lost 2 bases and J 6 bases, leaving 14 bases between the germline ends. The CDR3 DNA reads TGCAGCGTTGAACACAGGAGACTCATCAATGAGCAGTTCTTC. It translates to CSVEHRRLINEQFF.

V gene TRBV30 combines with J gene TRBJ1-4; unclear D gene. V was cut by 1 base and J by 8 bases, with 11 bases left in between. The length of the CDR3 is 13 residues. Germline loops: CDR1 GTSNPN, CDR2 SVGIG (reference sequence). CDR3 residues: CAWSGTAQEKLFF. In DNA form, the CDR3 reads TGTGCCTGGAGTGGTACGGCGCAGGAAAAACTGTTTTTT.

The chain links TRBV18 to TRBJ1-5; 7 nucleotides align to TRBD1. The CDR3 loop spans 16 amino acids. The V and J ends lost 2 bases and 0 bases, in that order; junction bases with no gene match: 4. The germline V gene has CDR1 KGHSH and CDR2 LQKENI. The DNA of the CDR3 is TGTGCCAGCTCACCATACGACAGGGATAGCAATCAGCCCCAGCATTTT. It specifies CASSPYDRDSNQPQHF.

V gene TRBV15 combines with J gene TRBJ2-3; tentative D call: TRBD1 (7 bases). CDR1 is LNHNV and CDR2 is YYDKDF in the germline V gene (reference sequence). The CDR3 loop spans 18 amino acids. Trimming removed 6 bases at V and 0 bases at J, with 22 bases between. The CDR3 nucleotides read TGTGCCACCAGTACTGGAGGGGGCCCAAGATATAGCACAGATACGCAGTATTTT. Its protein is CATSTGGGPRYSTDTQYF.

The chain recombines TRBV5-1 with TRBJ2-7, with TRBD2 matching 13 bases. The CDR3 runs 15 residues. In germline, CDR1 is SGHRS, CDR2 YFSETQ. V lost 3 bases to trimming and J lost 2 bases; unmatched junction nucleotides: 2. This chain's CDR3 is CASSYGLAGAYEQYF. CDR3 in DNA: TGCGCCAGCAGCTATGGACTAGCGGGAGCCTACGAGCAGTACTTC.

V and J are TRBV13 and TRBJ2-7; 7 positions match TRBD2. CDR3 length: 16 residues. Germline V gene lookup returns CDR1 PRHDT and CDR2 FYEKMQ (reference sequence). Trimming took 0 bases from V and 5 from J; bases not matched to a gene: 10. The CDR3 DNA reads as TGTGCCAGCAGCTTAGGGCGTCGTAGCGGGTGGGACGAGCAGTACTTC. It specifies CASSLGRRSGWDEQYF.

V is TRBV4-1 and J is TRBJ1-2; unclear D gene. CDR3 length: 11 residues. Germline assignment: CDR1 MGHRA and CDR2 YSYEKL. V dropped 4 bases and J dropped 7 bases, with 7 bases sitting between them. DNA of the CDR3: TGCGCCAGCAGCCCGGGTGGTGGCTACACCTTC. This encodes CASSPGGGYTF.

The chain links TRBV7-6 to TRBJ2-5; no clear D. Trimming took off 4 bases at V and 1 base at J, with 4 bases between the two ends. The CDR3 totals 12 residues. Looked up from germline, CDR1 is SGHVS and CDR2 is FNYEAQ. The CDR3 nucleotides read TGTGCCAGCAGCTCAACCCAAGAGACCCAGTACTTC. Its protein product is CASSSTQETQYF.

This sequence joins TRBV5-4 and TRBJ2-1; 11 nucleotides agree with TRBD2. This CDR3 has 16 amino acids. Germline CDR1 and CDR2: SGHNT and YYREEE (reference sequence). After removal of 5 bases from V and 2 bases from J, the junction contained 6 bases not matched to a gene. The CDR3 is CASSHGTSGAYNEQFF. In nucleotides, the CDR3 is TGTGCCAGCAGTCACGGGACTAGCGGAGCCTACAATGAGCAGTTCTTC.

The chain uses TRBV7-9 and TRBJ1-3; no reliable D call. The V end was cut by 3 bases, the J end by 4 bases, with 13 bases between. CDR3 length equals 15 residues. The germline V gene encodes CDR1 SEHNR and CDR2 FQNEAQ (reference sequence). The CDR3 nucleotides are TGTGCCAGCAGCTTCCGACCCCGGGCGGGAAACACCATATATTTT. Its translation: CASSFRPRAGNTIYF.

The chain is built from TRBV7-2 and TRBJ2-2; weak D call: TRBD1 (6 bases). This CDR3 contains 15 residues. V was trimmed by 5 bases and J by 4 bases, leaving 14 bases between them. Germline-derived CDR1 and CDR2 are SGHTA and FQGNSA. For the CDR3, the DNA is TGTGCCAGCAGCCCGCACCAGGGGACCACCGGGGAGCTGTTTTTT. Protein product: CASSPHQGTTGELFF.

The genes are TRBV5-1 and TRBJ2-4, with 9 bases fitting TRBD1. The V gene end was trimmed by 4 bases and the J gene end by 1 base; junction bases not matched to a gene: 3. Germline V CDR1 and CDR2: SGHRS, YFSETQ. The CDR3 contains 15 residues. Here the CDR3 reads CASSPGTGAKNIQYF. The CDR3 DNA follows: TGCGCCAGCAGCCCCGGGACAGGGGCCAAAAACATTCAGTACTTC.

The V gene is TRBV6-5, the J gene TRBJ2-5, with D unclear. The V gene lost 2 bases and the J gene lost 0 bases, with 4 bases spanning the gap. CDR1 and CDR2 (germline): MNHEY, SVGAGI. The CDR3 is 13 residues long. This CDR3 reads CASSYRDQETQYF. The CDR3 DNA is TGTGCCAGCAGTTACCGGGACCAAGAGACCCAGTACTTC.

The chain carries TRBV5-1 and TRBJ1-1, with D unclear. Trimming stripped 4 bases from V and 0 bases from J, with 10 bases between. Germline V gene lookup returns CDR1 SGHRS and CDR2 YFSETQ. The CDR3 length is 14 residues. The CDR3 DNA sequence: TGCGCCAGCAGCATGGACCGGTTGAACACTGAAGCTTTCTTT. This translates into CASSMDRLNTEAFF.

This rearrangement joins TRBV6-4 to TRBJ1-5, with 8 bases that match TRBD1. CDR3 size: 19 residues. Germline CDR1 is MRHNA and CDR2 is SNTAGT. Trimming at V came to 2 bases and at J to 0 bases, leaving 12 bases not matched to a gene. The CDR3 sequence is CASSDRGQGPRDSNQPQHF. The CDR3 nucleotides read TGTGCCAGCAGTGACCGCGGACAGGGACCCCGGGATAGCAATCAGCCCCAGCATTTT.

This rearrangement joins TRBV2 to TRBJ1-2, with unresolved D. The germline CDR1 and CDR2 sequences are SNHLY and FYNNEI. The CDR3 sequence is 11 residues long. The V end lost 5 bases, the J end lost 2 bases, and 3 bases lay between the germline ends. The CDR3 DNA reads TGTGCCAGCAGTCCGAACTATGGCTACACCTTC. It codes for CASSPNYGYTF.